This TCR beta chain came from a study of regulatory T cells in long-lasting Graves disease. Study conclusions and caveats: Persistent-disease Graves' patients showed less TCR diversity than new cases. Few sampled subjects may have lowered accuracy.

Through Arm-PCR of CDR3 regions and iRepertoire HTBI primers, TCR beta libraries were built. From the multiplex PCR reads, TCRdb called clonotypes with MiXCR, one entry per CDR3 protein. There are 560,000 or so distinct CDR3 sequences in the sample; about 15% occur only once, and 12% lies in the top ten. CDR1 is MNHNS and CDR2 is SASEGT in the germline V gene. Deletions cut 11 bases from V and 9 bases from J, with 17 bases between. This CDR3 is built from 12 residues. Notes on this clonotype: As yet, its antigen is unknown.

Time point of the sample: newly diagnosed GD, antithyroid drugs for less than 3 months. PBMC RNA was the source of the TCR library. These data also featured in a second study, about T cells in Graves' hyperthyroidism and ophthalmopathy.

The genes are TRBV6-1 and TRBJ1-3, with D perhaps matching TRBD1 (5 bases). The receptor was isolated from a young man with Graves disease. Here the sequenced sample was peripheral blood mononuclear cells (PBMCs), taken at new diagnosis, from a patient treated with antithyroid drugs. CDR3 coding DNA: TGTGCCTCATACCGGGGCGCCGGCACCATATATTTT. Amino acid sequence: CASYRGAGTIYF.